The 7 T cell receptor beta chains below all came from one sample that was sequenced in a study of T cell changes during pregnancy in multiple sclerosis. Sequencing was performed with immunoSEQ multiplex PCR; in TCRdb, only in-frame clones are kept and a portion is missing. The sample includes some 100,000 clones, 85% to 95% seen only once; the top ten take 1.2%. The sequenced sample was peripheral blood, obtained in the second trimester of pregnancy. The source is a female donor with multiple sclerosis, enrolled in a pregnancy study.

The chain carries TRBV29-1 and TRBJ2-5, with D maybe TRBD1 (7 bases). This CDR3 has 13 residues. Germline lookup yields CDR1 SQVTM and CDR2 ANQGSEA. Trimming shortened V by 8 bases and J by 3 bases, and 16 bases separated the two germline ends. The CDR3 region has the DNA TGCAGCACGCGGGACAGAGTAAAAGAGACCCAGTACTTC. It codes for CSTRDRVKETQYF.

The chain joins TRBV6-5 to TRBJ2-3; 12 positions agree with TRBD2. CDR1 is MNHEY, CDR2 SVGAGI, per germline. The CDR3 has 15 residues. After removal of 5 bases from V and 6 bases from J, the junction contained 6 bases not matched to a gene. CDR3 coding DNA: TGTGCCAGCAGTCGGACTAGCGGGAAGTCGGATACGCAGTATTTT. Amino acid sequence: CASSRTSGKSDTQYF.

The gene calls are TRBV28 and TRBJ1-1, with D unclear. This CDR3 contains 13 residues. Germline V lookup: CDR1 MDHEN, CDR2 SYDVKM. Trimming pared 5 bases from V and 7 bases from J, leaving 14 bases between. DNA for the CDR3: TGTGCCAGCAGTAGACAAGGGAGGATTGAAGCTTTCTTT. This sequence encodes CASSRQGRIEAFF. Variable domain in full (rest from reference TRBV28 and TRBJ1-1): DVKVTQSSRYLVKRTGEKVFLECVQDMDHENMFWYRQDPGLGLRLIYFSYDVKMKEKGDIPEGYSVSREKKERFSLILESASTNQTSMYLCASSRQGRIEAFFGQGTRLTVV.

This chain uses TRBV5-1 with TRBJ2-7; tentatively, D is TRBD2 (5 bases). Germline CDR1 is SGHRS and CDR2 is YFSETQ. The CDR3 contains 14 residues. V was cut by 1 base and J by 5 bases, with 13 bases left in between. Here the CDR3 reads CASSLMGGFDEQYF. As DNA, the CDR3 is TGCGCCAGCAGCTTGATGGGCGGGTTTGACGAGCAGTACTTC. The full variable domain, completed using reference TRBV5-1 and TRBJ2-7, is KAGVTQTPRYLIKTRGQQVTLSCSPISGHRSVSWYQQTPGQGLQFLFEYFSETQRNKGNFPGRFSGRQFSNSRSEMNVSTLELGDSALYLCASSLMGGFDEQYFGPGTRLTVT.

The rearrangement joins TRBV19 to TRBJ1-1; D is unresolved. There are 13 residues in the CDR3. The V end lost 4 bases, the J end lost 1 base, and 7 bases lay between the germline ends. Germline V gives CDR1 LNHDA, CDR2 SQIVND (reference sequence). This CDR3 is CASSTTANTEAFF. The CDR3 DNA reads TGTGCCAGTAGTACCACAGCGAACACTGAAGCTTTCTTT.

The gene calls are TRBV5-1 and TRBJ1-4, with a tentative D call TRBD1 (5 bases). The CDR3 sequence is 15 residues long. Germline-derived CDR1 and CDR2 are SGHRS and YFSETQ. The V end was cut by 0 bases, the J end by 8 bases, with 14 bases between. The CDR3 bases are TGCGCCAGCAGCTTGGTAGCCGCGGGGGACGAAAAACTGTTTTTT. The encoded protein is CASSLVAAGDEKLFF.

The rearrangement uses TRBV10-3 and TRBJ1-2; D not certain. Germline V gene sequence: CDR1 ENHRY, CDR2 SYGVKD. The CDR3 is 13 amino acids. Trimming cost V 7 bases and J 7 bases, with 16 bases left between them. The CDR3, as DNA: TGTGCCATCACTCGGGAGGGAGGTTCTGGCTACACCTTC. Protein sequence: CAITREGGSGYTF.